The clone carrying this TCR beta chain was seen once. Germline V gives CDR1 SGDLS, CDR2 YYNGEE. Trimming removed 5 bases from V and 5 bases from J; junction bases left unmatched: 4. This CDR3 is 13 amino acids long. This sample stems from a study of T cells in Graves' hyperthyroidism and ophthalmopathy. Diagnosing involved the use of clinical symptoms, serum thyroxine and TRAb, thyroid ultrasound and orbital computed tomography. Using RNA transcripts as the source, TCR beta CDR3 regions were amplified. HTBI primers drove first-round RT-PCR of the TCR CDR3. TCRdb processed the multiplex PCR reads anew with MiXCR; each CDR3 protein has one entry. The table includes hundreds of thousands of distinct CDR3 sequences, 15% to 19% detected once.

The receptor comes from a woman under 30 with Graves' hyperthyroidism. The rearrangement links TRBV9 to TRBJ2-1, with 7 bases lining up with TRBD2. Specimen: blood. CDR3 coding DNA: TGTGCCAGCAGTCAAGCGGGGAACAATGAGCAGTTCTTC. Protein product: CASSQAGNNEQFF.